The 21 T cell receptor beta chains below were found in one sample sequenced in a study of spatial heterogeneity in lung cancer. Study-wide results and limits: Mutation tallies in tumors tracked expanded intratumoral alpha and beta TCR counts.

Time point described: sample taken at primary tumor resection. These receptors lack a known antigen. TCRdb re-called the 5' RACE reads through MiXCR, storing one row per CDR3 protein. Here the sample spans over 15,000 distinct CDR3 sequences, 6.2% being singletons. Source: lung tumor tissue, taken at surgery. The receptors were gathered from a male donor with early-stage non-small cell lung cancer.

This clonotype was found many times. Being off target in a library aimed at alpha chains, this beta chain has a size of little meaning. This chain joins TRBV12-3 or TRBV12-4 and TRBJ1-2; D is ambiguous. Between the trimmed V and J ends, which lost 6 bases and 2 bases, there was a span of 10 bases. This CDR3 is built from 13 residues. The DNA of the CDR3 is TGTGCCAGCAGCCCGGATTTAAACTATGGCTACACCTTC. As protein: CASSPDLNYGYTF.

This clonotype showed up many times. The library was built for alpha chains, so this beta chain is an off-target read and its size means little. The chain joins TRBV12-3 or TRBV12-4 to TRBJ2-3; D may be TRBD1 or TRBD2 (5 bases each). This CDR3 spans 16 amino acids. Trimming removed 5 bases at V and 1 base at J, with 16 bases between. CDR3 DNA sequence: TGTGCCAGCAGTCACCTCCGGGACCTACGCACAGATACGCAGTATTTT. Translating gives CASSHLRDLRTDTQYF.

This clonotype has just a few counts. Found in a library prepared for alpha chains, this beta chain is an off-target read, and its abundance has little meaning. The gene calls are TRBV30 and TRBJ2-7, with 7 nucleotides matching TRBD2. The germline CDR1 and CDR2 sequences are GTSNPN and SVGIG (reference sequence). CDR3 length: 12 amino acids. J was trimmed by 3 bases and V by 3 bases; bases with no gene match: 2. The CDR3: CAWRSGDYEQYF. The CDR3 region has the DNA TGTGCCTGGAGGAGCGGGGACTACGAGCAGTACTTC.

This clonotype occurred many times. The library was prepared for alpha chains; this beta chain is a stray read, so its frequency means little. This chain uses TRBV20-1 with TRBJ2-7; 8 positions match TRBD1. The germline V gene has CDR1 DFQATT and CDR2 SNEGSKA (reference sequence). V dropped 5 bases and J dropped 0; count of bases not matched to a gene: 6. This CDR3 comprises 14 residues. CDR3 sequence: CSAGGQVNSYEQYF. CDR3 sequence (DNA): TGCAGTGCTGGGGGACAGGTAAACTCCTACGAGCAGTACTTC.

This clonotype was detected ten times or more. Because the library targeted alpha chains, this beta chain is an off-target read whose size means little. This chain joins TRBV7-2 and TRBJ1-2; D is uncertain. CDR3 size: 15 residues. Germline loops: CDR1 SGHTA, CDR2 FQGNSA. Trimming took 3 bases from V and 3 from J, leaving 14 bases between them. This CDR3 reads CASSFRDVRHYGYTF. In nucleotides, the CDR3 is TGTGCCAGCAGCTTCCGGGATGTCCGTCACTATGGCTACACCTTC.

This clonotype was recorded at least ten times. This beta chain slipped into a library made for alpha chains as a stray read, so its size is not meaningful. The CDR3 reads CSVRTGAGGGSYEQYF. Here the CDR3 DNA reads TGCAGCGTTCGGACAGGGGCTGGCGGGGGGTCCTACGAGCAGTACTTC. This chain connects TRBV29-1 to TRBJ2-7; D possibly corresponds to TRBD1 (9 bases). Germline V gene sequence: CDR1 SQVTM, CDR2 ANQGSEA. This CDR3 comprises 16 residues. V lost 5 bases and J 1 base, leaving 21 bases between the germline ends.

This clonotype was observed many times. Within a library made for alpha chains, this beta chain is off target, and its count is uninformative. The rearrangement links TRBV27 to TRBJ1-6; D possibly corresponds to TRBD1 (6 bases). CDR3 length: 16 residues. Germline V CDR1 and CDR2: MNHEY, SMNVEV (reference sequence). V was shortened by 3 bases and J by 5 bases, with 14 bases between the two germline ends. Written as DNA, the CDR3 is TGTGCCAGCAGTTTGACAGGCGGAACAGATAATTCACCCCTCCACTTT. This encodes CASSLTGGTDNSPLHF.

This clonotype was seen a handful of times. With the library built for alpha chains, this beta chain is off target and its frequency is not meaningful. The J gene is TRBJ2-1, the V gene TRBV20-1; 14 nucleotides agree with TRBD2. V dropped 0 bases and J dropped 9; count of bases not matched to a gene: 13. Per the germline V gene, CDR1 is DFQATT and CDR2 is SNEGSKA (reference sequence). The CDR3 has 18 residues. CDR3 in amino acids: CSARDIHGGTSGRSEQFF. The CDR3 bases are TGCAGTGCTAGAGATATCCACGGGGGGACTAGCGGGAGATCTGAGCAGTTCTTC.

This clonotype appeared a few times. Found in a library prepared for alpha chains, this beta chain is an off-target read, and its abundance has little meaning. The chain is built from TRBV7-9 and TRBJ2-3; 11 bases line up with TRBD2. The CDR3 contains 15 residues. Germline CDR1 SEHNR, CDR2 FQNEAQ (reference sequence). With V trimmed by 3 bases and J by 3 bases, 2 bases remained unmatched. The CDR3: CASSLGLAETDTQYF. The CDR3 nucleotides are TGTGCCAGCAGCTTGGGACTAGCGGAAACAGATACGCAGTATTTT.

This clonotype appeared many times. Being off target in a library aimed at alpha chains, this beta chain has a size of little meaning. V usage is TRBV7-9 and J usage is TRBJ2-3; D is ambiguous. Germline lookup yields CDR1 SEHNR and CDR2 FQNEAQ (reference sequence). The CDR3 spans 14 residues. The V end lost 2 bases, the J end lost 4 bases, and 10 bases lay between the germline ends. CDR3 residues: CASSLNIGSDTQYF. The CDR3 DNA follows: TGTGCCAGCAGCTTAAACATAGGGTCAGATACGCAGTATTTT.

This clonotype has only a few counts. This beta chain represents an off-target read in a library built for alpha chains; its size is of limited meaning. The chain carries TRBV29-1 and TRBJ2-7, with 10 bases fitting TRBD1. The CDR3 covers 16 residues. With 8 bases clipped from V and 3 bases from J, the junction kept 16 bases outside the gene matches. The germline V gene encodes CDR1 SQVTM and CDR2 ANQGSEA. CDR3 sequence reads: CSFRSSGTGAVYEQYF. CDR3 DNA sequence: TGCAGCTTTCGCTCTTCCGGGACAGGGGCGGTCTACGAGCAGTACTTC.

This clonotype has ten or more counts. Being off target in a library aimed at alpha chains, this beta chain has a size of little meaning. The CDR3 DNA follows: TGCAGTGCCTCCATCTCGGCAGATACGCAGTATTTT. This gives the protein CSASISADTQYF. The chain uses TRBV20-1 and TRBJ2-3; D is uncertain. The CDR3 runs to 12 residues. The ends were cut back, 6 bases at V and 4 bases at J, with 11 bases in the middle. Germline V gives CDR1 DFQATT, CDR2 SNEGSKA (reference sequence).

This clonotype came up many times. Being off target in a library aimed at alpha chains, this beta chain has a size of little meaning. This sequence joins TRBV15 and TRBJ1-5; no firm D call. The germline V gene has CDR1 LNHNV and CDR2 YYDKDF (reference sequence). The CDR3 has 15 residues. Trimming cost V 0 bases and J 4 bases, with 10 bases left between them. This CDR3 reads CATSRDKVPNQPQHF. The CDR3, as DNA: TGTGCCACCAGCAGAGATAAGGTCCCTAATCAGCCCCAGCATTTT.

This clonotype occurred a few times. This beta chain was picked up by a library intended for alpha chains and is off target, so its count carries little meaning. V gene TRBV2 combines with J gene TRBJ2-7; the D gene is possibly TRBD2 (5 bases). This CDR3 comprises 15 residues. V was trimmed by 7 bases and J by 6 bases, leaving 22 bases between them. Germline V gene sequence: CDR1 SNHLY, CDR2 FYNNEI. The CDR3 region has the DNA TGTGCCAGCACCCTGACGAGCGGCGACTTCAGCGAGCAGTACTTC. Encoded protein: CASTLTSGDFSEQYF.

This clonotype was seen many times. This beta chain slipped into a library made for alpha chains as a stray read, so its size is not meaningful. V gene TRBV6-5 combines with J gene TRBJ1-6; 9 positions agree with TRBD1. The CDR3 contains 14 residues. With 2 bases clipped from V and 8 bases from J, the junction kept 1 base outside the gene matches. Per the germline V gene, CDR1 is MNHEY and CDR2 is SVGAGI. The CDR3 protein is CASSYRTGDSPLHF. The CDR3 region has the DNA TGTGCCAGCAGTTACCGGACAGGGGATTCACCCCTCCACTTT.

This clonotype was detected many times. This beta chain slipped into a library made for alpha chains as a stray read, so its size is not meaningful. The genes are TRBV5-1 and TRBJ2-4; D not resolved. Trimming took off 3 bases at V and 8 bases at J, with 12 bases between the two ends. Looked up from germline, CDR1 is SGHRS and CDR2 is YFSETQ. The length of the CDR3 is 13 residues. The CDR3: CASSSMDRDIQYF. The DNA of the CDR3 is TGCGCCAGCAGCTCAATGGACCGGGACATTCAGTACTTC.

This clonotype showed up just a few times. The library was built for alpha chains, so this beta chain is an off-target read and its size means little. The chain has TRBV7-2 and TRBJ2-1; TRBD1 or TRBD2 may be the D gene (6 bases each). Trimming pared 5 bases from V and 7 bases from J, leaving 24 bases between. The germline CDR1 and CDR2 sequences are SGHTA and FQGNSA. The CDR3 sequence is 17 residues long. This CDR3 is CASSTRTTRRQGNEQFF. The CDR3 nucleotides are TGTGCCAGCAGCACAAGAACGACTAGGAGGCAGGGGAATGAGCAGTTCTTC.

Comment on this clonotype: A library made for alpha chains picked up this beta chain off target, so its size means little. Written as DNA, the CDR3 is TGTGCCAGCAGCTTAGTCCTAGAGCAGTTCTTC. Its protein is CASSLVLEQFF. This chain joins TRBV7-2 and TRBJ2-1; unclear D gene. The CDR3 is 11 amino acids. From germline, CDR1 is SGHTA and CDR2 FQGNSA. V was clipped by 1 base and J by 10 bases, with 5 bases between them.

This clonotype has a count of ten or more. This beta chain is an unintended read in a library built for alpha chains; its size means little. The J gene is TRBJ2-7, the V gene TRBV4-3; 7 nucleotides align to TRBD1. The CDR3 runs 15 residues. Trimming at V came to 0 bases and at J to 0 bases, leaving 2 bases not matched to a gene. Germline V gene sequence: CDR1 LGHNA, CDR2 YSLEER. The CDR3 DNA is TGCGCCAGCAGCCAAGACAGGGGGAGCTCCTACGAGCAGTACTTC. This gives the protein CASSQDRGSSYEQYF.

Many counts were recorded for this clonotype. Within a library made for alpha chains, this beta chain is off target, and its count is uninformative. The V call is TRBV29-1, the J call TRBJ2-2; TRBD2 matches 12 bases. CDR3 length: 15 amino acids. V lost 5 bases, J lost 3 bases, and 4 bases stayed unmatched. Germline CDR1 is SQVTM and CDR2 is ANQGSEA. CDR3 sequence reads: CSVRLAGEDTGELFF. The CDR3 DNA follows: TGCAGCGTTAGACTAGCGGGAGAGGACACCGGGGAGCTGTTTTTT.

This clonotype was observed a handful of times. As an off-target read in a library built for alpha chains, this beta chain has a frequency of little significance. The rearrangement joins TRBV14 to TRBJ2-7, with 7 positions matching TRBD2. With V trimmed by 0 bases and J by 5 bases, 7 bases remained unmatched. The CDR3 totals 15 residues. In germline, CDR1 is SGHDN, CDR2 FVKESK. Here the CDR3 reads CASSQDQGGSHEQYF. DNA for the CDR3: TGTGCCAGCAGCCAAGATCAGGGAGGGAGCCACGAGCAGTACTTC.